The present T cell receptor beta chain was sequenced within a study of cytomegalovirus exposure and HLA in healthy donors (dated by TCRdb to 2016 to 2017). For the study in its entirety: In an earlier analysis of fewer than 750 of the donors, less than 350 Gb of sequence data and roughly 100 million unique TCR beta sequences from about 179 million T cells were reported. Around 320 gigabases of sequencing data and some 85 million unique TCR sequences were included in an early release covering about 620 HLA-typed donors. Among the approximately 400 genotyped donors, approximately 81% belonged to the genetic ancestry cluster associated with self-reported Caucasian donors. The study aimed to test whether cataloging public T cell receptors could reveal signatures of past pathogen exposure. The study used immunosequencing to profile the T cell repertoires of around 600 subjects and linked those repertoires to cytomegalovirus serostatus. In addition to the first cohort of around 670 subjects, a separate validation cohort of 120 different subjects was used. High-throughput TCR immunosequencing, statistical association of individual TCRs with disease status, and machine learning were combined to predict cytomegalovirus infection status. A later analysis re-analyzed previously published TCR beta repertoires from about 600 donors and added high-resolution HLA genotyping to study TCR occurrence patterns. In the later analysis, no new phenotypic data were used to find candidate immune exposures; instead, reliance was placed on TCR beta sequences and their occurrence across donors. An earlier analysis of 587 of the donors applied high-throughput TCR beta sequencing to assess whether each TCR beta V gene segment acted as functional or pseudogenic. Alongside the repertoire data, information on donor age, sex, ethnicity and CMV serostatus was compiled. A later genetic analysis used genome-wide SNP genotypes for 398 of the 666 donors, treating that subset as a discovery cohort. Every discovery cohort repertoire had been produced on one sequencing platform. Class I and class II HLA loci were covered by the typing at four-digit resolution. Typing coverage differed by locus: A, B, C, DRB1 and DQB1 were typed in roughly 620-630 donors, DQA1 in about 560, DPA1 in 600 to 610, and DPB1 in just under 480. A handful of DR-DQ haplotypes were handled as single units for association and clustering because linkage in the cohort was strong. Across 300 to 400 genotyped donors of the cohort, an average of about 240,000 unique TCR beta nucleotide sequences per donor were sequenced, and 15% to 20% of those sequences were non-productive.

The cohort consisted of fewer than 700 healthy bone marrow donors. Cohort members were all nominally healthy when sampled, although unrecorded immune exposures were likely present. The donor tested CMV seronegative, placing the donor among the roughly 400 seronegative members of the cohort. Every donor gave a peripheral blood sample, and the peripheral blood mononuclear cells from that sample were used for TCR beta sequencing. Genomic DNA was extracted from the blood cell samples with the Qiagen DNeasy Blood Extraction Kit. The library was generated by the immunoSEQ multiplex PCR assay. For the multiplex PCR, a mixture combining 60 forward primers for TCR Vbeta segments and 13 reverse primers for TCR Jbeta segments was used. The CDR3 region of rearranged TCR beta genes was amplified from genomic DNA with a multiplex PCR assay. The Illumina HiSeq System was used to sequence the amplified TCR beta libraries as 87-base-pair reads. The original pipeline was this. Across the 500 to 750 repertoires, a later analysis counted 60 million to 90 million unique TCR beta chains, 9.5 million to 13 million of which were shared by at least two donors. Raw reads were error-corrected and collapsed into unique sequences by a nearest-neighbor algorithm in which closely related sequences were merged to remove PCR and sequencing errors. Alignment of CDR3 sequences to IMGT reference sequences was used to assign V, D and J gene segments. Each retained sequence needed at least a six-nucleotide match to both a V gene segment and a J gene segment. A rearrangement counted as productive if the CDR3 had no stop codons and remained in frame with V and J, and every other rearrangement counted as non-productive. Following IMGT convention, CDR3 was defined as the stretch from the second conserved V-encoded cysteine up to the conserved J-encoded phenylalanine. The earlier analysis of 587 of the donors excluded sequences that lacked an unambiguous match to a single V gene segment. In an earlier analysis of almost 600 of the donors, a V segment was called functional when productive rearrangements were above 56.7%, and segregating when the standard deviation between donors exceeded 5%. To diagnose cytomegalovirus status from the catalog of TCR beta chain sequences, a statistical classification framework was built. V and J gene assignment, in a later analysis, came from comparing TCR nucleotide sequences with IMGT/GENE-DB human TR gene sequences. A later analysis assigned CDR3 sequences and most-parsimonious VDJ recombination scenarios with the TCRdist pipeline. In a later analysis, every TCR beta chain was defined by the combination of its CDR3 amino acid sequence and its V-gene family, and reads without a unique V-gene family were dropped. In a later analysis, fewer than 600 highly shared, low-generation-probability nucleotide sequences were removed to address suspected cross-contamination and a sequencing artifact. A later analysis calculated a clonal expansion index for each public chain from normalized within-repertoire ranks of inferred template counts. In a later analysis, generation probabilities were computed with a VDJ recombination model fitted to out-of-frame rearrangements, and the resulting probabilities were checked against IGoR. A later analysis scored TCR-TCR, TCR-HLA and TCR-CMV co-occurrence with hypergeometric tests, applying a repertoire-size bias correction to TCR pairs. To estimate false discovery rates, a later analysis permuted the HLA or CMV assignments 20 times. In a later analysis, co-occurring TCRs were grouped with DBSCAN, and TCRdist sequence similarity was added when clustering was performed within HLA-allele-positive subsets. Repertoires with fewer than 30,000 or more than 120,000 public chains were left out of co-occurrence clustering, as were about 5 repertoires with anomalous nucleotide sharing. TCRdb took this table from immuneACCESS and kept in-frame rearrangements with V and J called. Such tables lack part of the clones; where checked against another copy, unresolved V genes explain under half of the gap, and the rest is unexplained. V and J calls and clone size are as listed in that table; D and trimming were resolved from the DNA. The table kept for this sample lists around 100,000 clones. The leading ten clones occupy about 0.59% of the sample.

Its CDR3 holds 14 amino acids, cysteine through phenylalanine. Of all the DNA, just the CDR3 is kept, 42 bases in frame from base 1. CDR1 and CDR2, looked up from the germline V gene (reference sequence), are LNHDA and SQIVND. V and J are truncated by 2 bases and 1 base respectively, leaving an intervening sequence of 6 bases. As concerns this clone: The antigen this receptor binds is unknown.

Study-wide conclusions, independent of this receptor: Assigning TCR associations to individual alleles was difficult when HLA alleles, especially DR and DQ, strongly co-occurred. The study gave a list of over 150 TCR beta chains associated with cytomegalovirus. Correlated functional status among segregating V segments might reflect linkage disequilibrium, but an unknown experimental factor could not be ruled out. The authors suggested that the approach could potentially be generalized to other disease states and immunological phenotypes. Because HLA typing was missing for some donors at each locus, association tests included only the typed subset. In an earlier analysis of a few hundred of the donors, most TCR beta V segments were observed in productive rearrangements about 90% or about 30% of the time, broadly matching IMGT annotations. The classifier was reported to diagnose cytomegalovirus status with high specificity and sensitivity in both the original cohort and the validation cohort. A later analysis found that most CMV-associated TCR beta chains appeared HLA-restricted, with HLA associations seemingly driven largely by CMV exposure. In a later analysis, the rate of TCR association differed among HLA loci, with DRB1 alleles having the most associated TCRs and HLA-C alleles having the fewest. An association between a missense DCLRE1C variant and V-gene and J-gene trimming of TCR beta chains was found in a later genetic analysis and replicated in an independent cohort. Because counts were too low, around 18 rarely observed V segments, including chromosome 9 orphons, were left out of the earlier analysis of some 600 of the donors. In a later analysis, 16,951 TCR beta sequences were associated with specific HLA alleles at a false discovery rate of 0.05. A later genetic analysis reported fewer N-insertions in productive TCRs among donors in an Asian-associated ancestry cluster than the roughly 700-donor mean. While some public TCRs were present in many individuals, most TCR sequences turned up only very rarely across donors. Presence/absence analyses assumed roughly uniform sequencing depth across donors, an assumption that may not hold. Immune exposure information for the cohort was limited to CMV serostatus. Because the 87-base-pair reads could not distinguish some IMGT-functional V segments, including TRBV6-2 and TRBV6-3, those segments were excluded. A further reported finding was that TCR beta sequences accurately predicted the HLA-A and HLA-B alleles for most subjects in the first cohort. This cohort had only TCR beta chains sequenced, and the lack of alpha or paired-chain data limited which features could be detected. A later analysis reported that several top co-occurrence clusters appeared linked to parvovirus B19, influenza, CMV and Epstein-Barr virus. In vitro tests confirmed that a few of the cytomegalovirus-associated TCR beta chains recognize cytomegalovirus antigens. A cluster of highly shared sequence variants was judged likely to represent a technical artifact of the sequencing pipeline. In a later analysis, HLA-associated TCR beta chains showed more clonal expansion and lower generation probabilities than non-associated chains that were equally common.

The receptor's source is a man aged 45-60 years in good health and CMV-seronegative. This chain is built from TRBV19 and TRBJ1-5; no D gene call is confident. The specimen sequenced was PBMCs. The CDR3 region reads CASSITRSNQPQHF. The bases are TGTGCCAGTAGTATAACTCGAAGCAATCAGCCCCAGCATTTT.